The 10 T cell receptor beta chains listed next were all sequenced from one sample in a study of spatial heterogeneity in lung cancer. The study's findings and limits: How many expanded intratumoral alpha and beta TCRs were present tracked the tumor mutation count, which was a count of nonsynonymous mutations.

TCRdb itself ran the 5' RACE reads through MiXCR, one entry per CDR3 protein. This table holds under 2,500 distinct CDR3 sequences, less than 10% found once. Indicated time point: sample taken at primary tumor resection. Antigens of these TCRs are unknown. The material was lung tumor tissue, obtained at surgery. All receptors come from a female donor with early-stage non-small cell lung cancer.

This clonotype is medium-sized (0.01 to 0.1%) by share. This chain links TRBV29-1 with TRBJ2-6, with D unresolved. Trimming pared 0 bases from V and 4 bases from J, leaving 10 bases between. This CDR3 contains 15 residues. CDR1 and CDR2 from the germline V gene are SQVTM and ANQGSEA. CDR3 nucleotide sequence: TGCAGCGTTGAAGACCAGGCGCAAGGGGCCAACGTCCTGACTTTC. Translation: CSVEDQAQGANVLTF.

This clonotype counts as medium-sized. The chain combines TRBV28 with TRBJ2-3; D might be TRBD2 (7 bases). The V and J ends lost 2 bases and 4 bases respectively, with 16 bases between them. The CDR3 runs 16 residues. The germline V gene has CDR1 MDHEN and CDR2 SYDVKM. As DNA, the CDR3 is TGTGCCAGCAGTTTAATCTGGGGGGGGCCTTCAGATACGCAGTATTTT. Amino acids: CASSLIWGGPSDTQYF.

By sample fraction, this clonotype is medium-sized (0.01 to 0.1%). This chain uses TRBV9 with TRBJ2-2; D remains ambiguous. Germline-derived CDR1 and CDR2 are SGDLS and YYNGEE. The CDR3 has 12 residues. The germline V and J ends were trimmed by 0 bases and 7 bases, with 4 bases remaining between them. CDR3 sequence: CASSVVSGELFF. In nucleotides, the CDR3 is TGTGCCAGCAGCGTAGTAAGCGGGGAGCTGTTTTTT.

This clonotype is categorized as medium-sized. The rearrangement links TRBV6-5 to TRBJ2-1; D uncertain. The V end lost 6 bases, the J end lost 16 bases, and 22 bases lay between the germline ends. This CDR3 has 13 residues. Germline CDR1 and CDR2: MNHEY and SVGAGI. CDR3 nucleotides: TGTGCCAGCAGCCGGCTGGTTGGTAGCAGGCTTTTCTTC. Its protein is CASSRLVGSRLFF.

This clonotype is judged medium-sized. The chain has TRBV19 and TRBJ2-3; no firm D call. Per germline, CDR1 LNHDA and CDR2 SQIVND (reference sequence). The CDR3 spans 13 residues. V was shortened by 5 bases and J by 1 base, with 7 bases between the two germline ends. DNA of the CDR3: TGTGCCAGTAGTCCAACGGGCACAGATACGCAGTATTTT. This translates into CASSPTGTDTQYF.

This clonotype is categorized as medium-sized. The chain links TRBV28 to TRBJ2-7, with TRBD1 matching 8 bases. After removal of 6 bases from V and 5 bases from J, the junction contained 12 bases not matched to a gene. The length of the CDR3 is 15 residues. Germline CDR1 reads MDHEN; CDR2 reads SYDVKM. Here the CDR3 DNA reads TGTGCCAGCAGCTCCGCCGAACAGGGGGATCACGAGCAGTACTTC. This gives the protein CASSSAEQGDHEQYF.

This clonotype was picked up many times. This chain links TRBV12-3 or TRBV12-4 with TRBJ1-6; D unclear. CDR3 length equals 16 residues. Trimming removed 1 base from V and 9 bases from J, with 16 bases in between. The CDR3 nucleotides are TGTGCCAGCAGTTTAGATCTTGTACAGCACGGTTCACCCCTCCACTTT. Protein product: CASSLDLVQHGSPLHF.

This clonotype was counted ten times or more. The chain carries TRBV6-1 and TRBJ1-2; the D gene is possibly TRBD1 (5 bases). The CDR3 covers 15 residues. Germline CDR1 reads MNHNS; CDR2 reads SASEGT. Trimming took off 2 bases at V and 4 bases at J, with 14 bases between the two ends. In DNA form, the CDR3 reads TGTGCCAGCAGTGAAAGGGGAAGCAGGCCCTATGGCTACACCTTC. Its translation is CASSERGSRPYGYTF.

This clonotype rates as medium-sized. The rearrangement uses TRBV7-2 and TRBJ2-1; TRBD2 agrees at 14 bases. The V gene's germline CDR1 is SGHTA and CDR2 FQGNSA. The CDR3 is 16 amino acids. Germline trimming cut 5 bases from V and 6 bases from J; bases unmatched to any gene: 6. This CDR3 reads CASSPPGLAGVNEQFF. Here the CDR3 DNA reads TGTGCCAGCAGCCCTCCGGGACTAGCGGGAGTCAATGAGCAGTTCTTC.

This clonotype was counted ten times or more. The chain is built from TRBV6-2 or TRBV6-3 and TRBJ2-3, with D unclear. Deletions cut 0 bases from V and 4 bases from J, with 5 bases between. Per germline, CDR1 MNHEY and CDR2 SVGEGT. This CDR3 spans 13 amino acids. CDR3 coding DNA: TGTGCCAGCAGTTACTCGATGGCAGATACGCAGTATTTT. Its protein is CASSYSMADTQYF.